The T cell receptor beta chain described here comes from a study of early T cells in non-severe SARS-CoV-2 infection. Study-level information: Chains were unpaired, as sequencing was done on bulk RNA from unsorted whole blood.

Attached unique molecular identifiers marked individual cDNA molecules. Using its own MiXCR run on the 5' RACE reads, TCRdb lists one record per CDR3 protein. The sample includes approximately 52,000 distinct CDR3 sequences, under 8.5% seen only once; the top ten take around 4.2%. Study outcomes and limitations: Database matching using VDJdb favored anti-spike CD8 responses, with private and CD4 specificities left missing.

This clonotype occurred a few times. Antigen unknown. The sample taken for sequencing was whole blood. This clonotype was sampled from an adult who was a healthcare worker with PCR-confirmed SARS-CoV-2 infection or an uninfected control (not recorded which).

The CDR3 sequence is CASSPRGQETQYF. In DNA, the CDR3 is TGCGCCAGCAGCCCCAGGGGGCAAGAGACCCAGTACTTC. The V and J genes are TRBV5-1 and TRBJ2-5; 7 bases line up with TRBD1. This CDR3 is 13 amino acids long. Germline V gene data show CDR1 as SGHRS and CDR2 as YFSETQ. The V segment lost 4 bases and the J segment 2 bases; nucleotides outside the gene matches: 2.